These T cell receptor beta chains were read from a single sample in a study of CXCR3-negative and CXCR3-positive naive CD8 T cells. Reprocessing the 5' RACE reads, TCRdb reports a single entry for every CDR3 protein and omits DNA. The repertoire shows 100,000 to 150,000 distinct CDR3 sequences; the top ten hold approximately 0.29%. The specimen sequenced was naive CXCR3- CD8+ T cells from blood. The source of these receptors is a human donor in good health. Some clones in this sample may be carry-over from other donors' samples. The CDR3 runs from the conserved cysteine through the conserved F or W.

j_gene | v_gene | CDR3aa
TRBJ2-3 | TRBV29-1 | CSVEDLAGPEDTQYF
TRBJ2-7 | TRBV6-1 | CASSEWGREQYF
TRBJ2-3 | TRBV12-3/TRBV12-4 | CASSRDRGRTDTQYF
TRBJ1-5 | TRBV6-2/TRBV6-3 | CASTGAQGNQPQHF
TRBJ2-1 | TRBV29-1 | CSAASVQGGEDEQFF
TRBJ2-7 | TRBV27 | CASSFLADGGRFYEQYF
TRBJ2-1 | TRBV6-1 | CASSYPGVWQGANDEQFF
TRBJ2-1 | TRBV12-3/TRBV12-4 | CASSIKREEPYNEQFF
TRBJ2-7 | TRBV29-1 | CSVEVDSSYEQYF
TRBJ2-6 | TRBV7-2 | CASSPPGAYLSGANVLTF
TRBJ2-1 | TRBV2 | CASSDLFASGEYNEQFF
TRBJ2-1 | TRBV6-6 | CASSYTTGQPYNEQFF
TRBJ2-4 | TRBV12-3/TRBV12-4 | CASSDAGGEVNIQYF